This is a list of T cell receptor beta chains from one sample in a study of blood T cell repertoires in COVID-19. The data were produced by immunoSEQ multiplex PCR, yet TCRdb's version contains in-frame clones alone and is incomplete. The profile shows about 270,000 clones, approximately 90% of them singletons. The material sequenced was PBMCs or T cells enriched from blood (not recorded which). Every receptor here comes from a woman between 35 and 50 years old with acute COVID-19. CDR3s include the opening cysteine and the closing phenylalanine or tryptophan. Fields, in order: V gene, D gene, clone size, J gene, CDR3 DNA, CDR3 protein. A D gene is named only where the DNA matches it firmly. Not every row has a clone size; where given, it reads once, few, many or a size class.

TRBV5-6	NA	NA	TRBJ1-2	TGTGCCAGCAGCTTGGTTGGGGGGGCAGGCTACACCTTC	CASSLVGGAGYTF
TRBV7-8	NA	once	TRBJ1-2	TGTGCCAGCAGCTTAGCTCAGGCCGGCGAATCCTATGGCTACACCTTC	CASSLAQAGESYGYTF
TRBV27	NA	NA	TRBJ1-5	TGTGCCAGCAGCTGGGACACCCATCAGCCCCAGCATTTT	CASSWDTHQPQHF
TRBV28	TRBD1	NA	TRBJ2-7	TGTGCCAGCGCCTCCTCTGGCCGGGACAGAAGCTCCTACGAGCAGTACTTC	CASASSGRDRSSYEQYF
TRBV19	NA	NA	TRBJ1-6	TGTGCCAGTAGTTCGGGGGGGGCTAATTCACCCCTCCACTTT	CASSSGGANSPLHF
TRBV5-3	TRBD1	NA	TRBJ1-1	TGTGCCAGAAGCGCCGGGACAGGCGTTAACACTGAAGCTTTCTTT	CARSAGTGVNTEAFF
TRBV10-3	NA	once	TRBJ2-4	TGTGCCATCAGTGAGTCTTTGAGGCACATTCAGTACTTC	CAISESLRHIQYF
TRBV19	NA	NA	TRBJ1-4	TGTGCCAGTAGTCCGCAGGGCAGGGGTCGAACGATACTGTTTTTT	CASSPQGRGRTILFF
TRBV19	NA	NA	TRBJ2-2	TGTGCCAGTAGTATAGGCCCGGGAGTCACCGGGGAGCTGTTTTTT	CASSIGPGVTGELFF
TRBV9	NA	NA	TRBJ1-6	TGTGCCAGCAGCGTAGAGCCAGGGGATTCACCCCTCCACTTT	CASSVEPGDSPLHF
TRBV27	TRBD2	once	TRBJ2-1	TGTGCCAGCAGTCGGACTAGCGGGGGGGCAACCTACAATGAGCAGTTCTTC	CASSRTSGGATYNEQFF
TRBV6-1	TRBD2	NA	TRBJ2-5	TGTGCCAGCAGTGGGGGTAGCGGGGGGCCCTCGACAGAGACCCAGTACTTC	CASSGGSGGPSTETQYF
TRBV9	NA	NA	TRBJ2-2	TGTGCCAGCAGTGTCACTAACACCGGGGAGCTGTTTTTT	CASSVTNTGELFF
TRBV4-1	TRBD2	NA	TRBJ2-3	TGCGCCAGCAGCCGCGGGACTAGCGGTTCCTCCACAGATACGCAGTATTTT	CASSRGTSGSSTDTQYF
TRBV5-4	NA	NA	TRBJ2-2	TGTGCCAGCAGCTTGGATAGGGTTCGGGGCACCGGGGAGCTGTTTTTT	CASSLDRVRGTGELFF
TRBV6-2/TRBV6-3	TRBD1	NA	TRBJ2-1	TGTGCCAGCAGTTACTCGGGGACAGGCGATATAGCACCGAGCTCCTACAATGAGCAGTTCTTC	CASSYSGTGDIAPSSYNEQFF
TRBV27	NA	few	TRBJ2-3	TGTGCCAGCAGCTTAGGAGGGGGCGAAACAGATACGCAGTATTTT	CASSLGGGETDTQYF
TRBV5-1	TRBD1	few	TRBJ2-7	TGCGCCAGCAGTTGGACCCCGGGACAGAGCTACGAGCAGTACTTC	CASSWTPGQSYEQYF
TRBV11-3	TRBD1	NA	TRBJ2-7	TGTGCCAGCAGCCCGCAGGGGGAGCTGCCTCACGAGCAGTACTTC	CASSPQGELPHEQYF
TRBV6-6	TRBD1	NA	TRBJ2-7	TGTGCCAGCAGTTATACCCCGGGACAGGGGGCCAACGAGCAGTACTTC	CASSYTPGQGANEQYF
TRBV5-1	TRBD1	NA	TRBJ2-7	TGCGCCAGCAGTCTCAGCAGCACACAGGGGGCTTACGAGCAGTACTTC	CASSLSSTQGAYEQYF
TRBV12-3/TRBV12-4	NA	NA	TRBJ1-2	TGTGCCAGCAGGGAAAAGGGGTATGGCTACACCTTC	CASREKGYGYTF
TRBV7-3	TRBD1	NA	TRBJ1-2	TGTGCCAGCAGCCCAGGGGGTGGAAGCTATGGCTACACCTTC	CASSPGGGSYGYTF
TRBV11-1	TRBD2	few	TRBJ2-1	TGTGCCAGCAGCTTAAAGGCGGGAGCGCCGGTTAATGAGCAGTTCTTC	CASSLKAGAPVNEQFF
TRBV6-1	TRBD1	NA	TRBJ1-3	TGTGCCAGCAGTGAAGGGACAGGGGGTTTCTCTGGAAACACCATATATTTT	CASSEGTGGFSGNTIYF
TRBV7-8	NA	few	TRBJ2-7	TGTGCCAGCACACAGCGGATCTCCTACGAGCAGTACTTC	CASTQRISYEQYF
TRBV2	NA	NA	TRBJ1-5	TGTGCCAGCAGTGAAGCGCGGTTGACTAATCAGCCCCAGCATTTT	CASSEARLTNQPQHF
TRBV7-9	NA	NA	TRBJ1-3	TGTGCCAGCAGCTTAATGGGCACGGGAAACACCATATATTTT	CASSLMGTGNTIYF
TRBV11-1	NA	NA	TRBJ1-1	TGTGCCAGCAGCTTAACGGTTATGAACACTGAAGCTTTCTTT	CASSLTVMNTEAFF
TRBV7-2	NA	NA	TRBJ2-2	TGTGCCAGCAGCCCCGTCGCCCGGACGGCGGGCGGGGAGCTGTTTTTT	CASSPVARTAGGELFF
TRBV15	NA	NA	TRBJ1-5	TGTGCCACCAGCAGAGCCGGGAAAGGACCAAATCAGCCCCAGCATTTT	CATSRAGKGPNQPQHF
TRBV4-1	TRBD2	NA	TRBJ2-3	TGCGCCAGCAGCCAAGCTGCTAGCGGGAACATCTACACAGATACGCAGTATTTT	CASSQAASGNIYTDTQYF
TRBV3-1/TRBV3-2	TRBD2	NA	TRBJ2-4	TGTGCCAGCAGCCAGGGACTAGCGGGAGGAGCCAAAAACATTCAGTACTTC	CASSQGLAGGAKNIQYF
TRBV10-3	NA	NA	TRBJ1-1	TGTGCCACTTCGACAGTTTCGAACACTGAAGCTTTCTTT	CATSTVSNTEAFF
TRBV7-9	TRBD1	once	TRBJ1-5	TGTGCCAGCAGCTTAGCGTCAGGGGGCGGTCAGCCCCAGCATTTT	CASSLASGGGQPQHF
TRBV6-5	NA	NA	TRBJ1-1	TGTGCCAGCAGTTACTTGCAGGGCTCCACTGAAGCTTTCTTT	CASSYLQGSTEAFF
TRBV19	TRBD1	NA	TRBJ2-3	TGTGCCAGTACCCACGGGACAGGCCTTTCCACAGATACGCAGTATTTT	CASTHGTGLSTDTQYF
TRBV7-2	NA	once	TRBJ2-7	TGTGCCAGCAGCAAAATTAGCGTTCCTGTCTACGAGCAGTACTTC	CASSKISVPVYEQYF
TRBV5-1	NA	NA	TRBJ2-2	TGCGCCAGCAGCTCTACTAGCTCGAACACCGGGGAGCTGTTTTTT	CASSSTSSNTGELFF
TRBV7-9	NA	NA	TRBJ1-6	TGTGCCAGCAGCTTACATTACAAGACAAGTTATAATTCACCCCTCCACTTT	CASSLHYKTSYNSPLHF
TRBV2	NA	NA	TRBJ2-7	TGTGCCAGCAGTAGACAGAGCTCCTACGAGCAGTACTTC	CASSRQSSYEQYF
TRBV10-3	NA	NA	TRBJ2-2	TGTGCCATCAGTGAGGGTCTAGCGTCCGGGGAGCTGTTTTTT	CAISEGLASGELFF
TRBV5-1	TRBD1	NA	TRBJ1-1	TGCGCCAGCAGCTTGTACAGGGGGGAGCTGAACACTGAAGCTTTCTTT	CASSLYRGELNTEAFF
TRBV7-2	NA	NA	TRBJ2-1	TGTGCCAGCAGCTTAGGATCGTCAGGGGGGAATGAGCAGTTCTTC	CASSLGSSGGNEQFF
TRBV6-2/TRBV6-3	TRBD2	NA	TRBJ2-7	TGTGCCAGCAGTCCACAAGCGGGAGCCTACGAGCAGTACTTC	CASSPQAGAYEQYF
TRBV30	NA	few	TRBJ1-1	TGTGCCTGGACCGTAGCAGGGATGAGCACTGAAGCTTTCTTT	CAWTVAGMSTEAFF
TRBV5-1	TRBD1	NA	TRBJ1-2	TGCGCCAGCAGCTTAGACAGGGAGGGCTACACCTTC	CASSLDREGYTF
TRBV2	NA	NA	TRBJ1-1	TGTGCCAGCAGGATACCGGGACAATCCGACACTGAAGCTTTCTTT	CASRIPGQSDTEAFF
TRBV15	NA	NA	TRBJ1-5	TGTGCCACCAGCAGAGATCGGCAGGGGAACGGCCAGCCCCAGCATTTT	CATSRDRQGNGQPQHF
TRBV7-9	TRBD1	NA	TRBJ2-2	TGTGCCAGCAGCCGTCAGACAGGGTTAAGGCCCGGGGAGCTGTTTTTT	CASSRQTGLRPGELFF
TRBV7-9	TRBD1	NA	TRBJ1-1	TGTGCCAGCAGTTATGGACAGGGATCAGTAGGCATGAACACTGAAGCTTTCTTT	CASSYGQGSVGMNTEAFF
TRBV7-9	TRBD1	NA	TRBJ1-5	TGTGCCAGTTCCGGACAGGGTAGCAATCAGCCCCAGCATTTT	CASSGQGSNQPQHF
TRBV4-3	TRBD1	few	TRBJ2-7	TGCGCCAGCAGCCCTTCGACAGGGTCCCCCTACGAGCAGTACTTC	CASSPSTGSPYEQYF
TRBV7-2	TRBD2	NA	TRBJ2-1	TGTGCCAGCAGTCATTGGACTAGCGGGGGGGCCCCCTACAATGAGCAGTTCTTC	CASSHWTSGGAPYNEQFF
TRBV20-1	TRBD1	NA	TRBJ1-3	TGCAGTGCTAGTAGGACAGGGGCTGGAAACACCATATATTTT	CSASRTGAGNTIYF
TRBV11-2	NA	once	TRBJ2-7	TGTGCCAGCAGCGCCAGGGTGATCTACGAGCAGTACTTC	CASSARVIYEQYF
TRBV7-2	TRBD2	NA	TRBJ2-7	TGTGCCAGCAGTTCGCAAGGGGCTAGCGGTTACGAGCAGTACTTC	CASSSQGASGYEQYF
TRBV18	NA	NA	TRBJ1-1	TGTGCCAGCTCACCCGGCGGGAACACTGAAGCTTTCTTT	CASSPGGNTEAFF
TRBV6-5	TRBD1	NA	TRBJ1-4	TGTGCCAGCACCGAGGGACAGACCCACGAAAAACTGTTTTTT	CASTEGQTHEKLFF